Each of the 8 T cell receptor beta chains below was sequenced from the same sample in a study of T-cell reconstitution after alpha-beta-depleted transplantation in children. Construction of the TCRbeta library involved unique molecular identifiers. TCRdb independently ran MiXCR on the PCR reads; one entry per CDR3 protein. Of a few hundred thousand distinct CDR3 sequences in the sample, approximately 10% were seen once. Sequenced material: PBMCs from the stem cell graft donor, taken from the stem cell graft. All receptors derive from a human donor who donated a stem cell graft to a child with acute myeloid leukemia.

This clonotype appeared once. The chain combines TRBV12-3 or TRBV12-4 with TRBJ1-5; D might be TRBD1 (6 bases). The CDR3 has 12 amino acids. V was shortened by 3 bases and J by 15 bases, with 15 bases between the two germline ends. This CDR3 is CASSLEGGITHF. The CDR3 nucleotides are TGTGCCAGCAGTTTGGAGGGGGGAATAACGCATTTT.

In this sample, this clonotype turned up a few times. This chain links TRBV29-1 with TRBJ1-1; 10 bases fit TRBD1. The germline V gene has CDR1 SQVTM and CDR2 ANQGSEA. The trim removed 7 bases at V and 5 bases at J, leaving 4 bases unmatched. The CDR3 spans 12 residues. CDR3 DNA: TGCAGCGCCCGACAGGGGGCAACTGAAGCTTTCTTT. Residues: CSARQGATEAFF.

This clonotype has at least ten counts. J is TRBJ1-3 and V is TRBV18, with D maybe TRBD1 (5 bases). Per germline, CDR1 KGHSH and CDR2 LQKENI. The V end was cut by 3 bases, the J end by 2 bases, with 14 bases between. CDR3 length equals 16 residues. The CDR3 spells CASSPAGEGTGNTIYF. In DNA, the CDR3 is TGTGCCAGCTCACCCGCGGGGGAAGGGACTGGAAACACCATATATTTT. Variable domain in full (rest from reference TRBV18 and TRBJ1-3): NAGVMQNPRHLVRRRGQEARLRCSPMKGHSHVYWYRQLPEEGLKFMVYLQKENIIDESGMPKERFSAEFPKEGPSILRIQQVVRGDSAAYFCASSPAGEGTGNTIYFGEGSWLTVV.

As concerns this clonotype: One end of the junction does not line up with germline, which may come from a read error. The chain uses TRBV20-1 and TRBJ2-4; TRBD2 agrees at 14 bases. The germline CDR1 and CDR2 sequences are DFQATT and SNEGSKA (reference sequence). The CDR3 totals 17 residues. CDR3 DNA sequence: TGCAGTGCTACGGGACTAGCGGGAGAGCTAGCCAAAAACAGTCAGTACTTC. The encoded protein is CSATGLAGELAKNSQYF.

This clonotype was seen repeatedly, ten times or more. V gene TRBV12-3 or TRBV12-4 combines with J gene TRBJ2-3; D is uncertain. This CDR3 spans 14 amino acids. Between the trimmed V and J ends, which lost 2 bases and 1 base, there was a span of 7 bases. This CDR3 reads CASSLSTGTDTQYF. The CDR3 nucleotides are TGTGCCAGCAGTTTATCCACTGGCACAGATACGCAGTATTTT.

This clonotype turned up a few times. This rearrangement joins TRBV20-1 to TRBJ2-7; D not resolved. V lost 3 bases to trimming and J lost 2 bases, with 11 bases between them. CDR3 length equals 13 residues. CDR1 is DFQATT and CDR2 is SNEGSKA in the germline V gene (reference sequence). CDR3 in amino acids: CSARAPLAYEQYF. Written as DNA, the CDR3 is TGCAGTGCTAGGGCCCCTCTAGCCTACGAGCAGTACTTC.

In this sample, this clonotype turned up many times. The V and J genes are TRBV7-2 and TRBJ2-5; 9 bases are a match to TRBD2. J was trimmed by 4 bases and V by 1 base; bases with no gene match: 7. Looked up from germline, CDR1 is SGHTA and CDR2 is FQGNSA. This CDR3 contains 16 residues. CDR3 residues: CASSLGLAVKGETQYF. The CDR3 coding sequence is TGTGCCAGCAGCTTAGGACTAGCGGTCAAGGGAGAGACCCAGTACTTC. The variable domain in full, with the rest retrieved from reference TRBV7-2 and TRBJ2-5, is GAGVSQSPSNKVTEKGKDVELRCDPISGHTALYWYRQSLGQGLEFLIYFQGNSAPDKSGLPSDRFSAERTGGSVSTLTIQRTQQEDSAVYLCASSLGLAVKGETQYFGPGTRLLVL.

This clonotype has a count of ten or more. The rearrangement joins TRBV7-2 to TRBJ2-5, with a weak D call TRBD2 (6 bases). The CDR3 runs 14 residues. V lost 5 bases and J lost 0, with 10 bases in between. The germline V gene has CDR1 SGHTA and CDR2 FQGNSA. The CDR3 here is CASSAGRYQETQYF. Here the CDR3 DNA reads TGTGCCAGCAGCGCGGGGCGATACCAAGAGACCCAGTACTTC.